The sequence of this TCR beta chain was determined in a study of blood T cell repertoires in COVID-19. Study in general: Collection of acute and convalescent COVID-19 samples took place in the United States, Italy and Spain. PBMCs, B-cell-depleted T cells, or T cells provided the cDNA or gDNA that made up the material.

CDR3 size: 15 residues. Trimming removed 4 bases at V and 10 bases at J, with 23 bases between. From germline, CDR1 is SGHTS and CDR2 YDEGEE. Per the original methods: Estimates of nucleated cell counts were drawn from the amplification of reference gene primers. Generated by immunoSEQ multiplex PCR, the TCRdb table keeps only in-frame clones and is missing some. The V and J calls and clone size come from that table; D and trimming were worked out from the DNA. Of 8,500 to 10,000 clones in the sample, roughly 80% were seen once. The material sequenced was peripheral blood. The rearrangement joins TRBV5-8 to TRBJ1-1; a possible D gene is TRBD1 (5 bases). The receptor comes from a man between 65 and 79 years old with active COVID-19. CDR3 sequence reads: CASSVDAGITGRAFF. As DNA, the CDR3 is TGTGCCAGCAGCGTAGATGCGGGGATCACGGGGCGAGCTTTCTTT.